This TCR beta chain was sequenced for a study of T cells in tumors and immune-related adverse events. Data came from immunoSEQ multiplex PCR; TCRdb stores just in-frame clones and leaves some out. The sample comprises fewer than 25,000 clones, about 93% of which are singletons, and 1.3% rests with the top ten. The CDR3 runs 12 residues. V lost 7 bases and J 4 bases, leaving 10 bases between the germline ends. Germline-derived CDR1 and CDR2 are LGHNA and YNFKEQ. The input for sequencing was lymph node tissue, taken from a patient treated with anti-PD-1 therapy. The clonotype comes from a female donor with metastatic renal cell carcinoma. This chain links TRBV4-2 with TRBJ1-2; possible D gene TRBD1, 6 bases. In nucleotides, the CDR3 is TGTGCCAGCACCCAGGGGACCTATGGCTACACCTTC. It codes for CASTQGTYGYTF.